The 16 T cell receptor beta chains presented below share a single source sample, sequenced in a study of blood T cell repertoires in COVID-19. Only in-frame clones appear in the TCRdb table, and some are missing; sequencing was by immunoSEQ multiplex PCR. The sample has roughly 150,000 clones, 82% seen once; the top ten hold less than 5%. The specimen sequenced was peripheral blood. These receptor sequences come from an elderly woman with acute or convalescent COVID-19.

The chain carries TRBV6-4 and TRBJ2-1; 7 nucleotides match TRBD1. The CDR3 is 16 amino acids. V shed 2 bases, J shed 4 bases, and the junction held 8 bases outside the gene matches. Germline CDR1 is MRHNA and CDR2 is SNTAGT. The CDR3: CASSDTRQGPYNEQFF. As DNA, the CDR3 is TGTGCCAGCAGTGACACTCGACAGGGTCCTTACAATGAGCAGTTCTTC.

The gene calls are TRBV24-1 and TRBJ2-1, with 7 bases fitting TRBD2. Germline-derived CDR1 and CDR2 are KGHDR and SFDVKD. The CDR3 is made up of 20 amino acids. The junction had 17 bases not matched to a gene; V was cut back by 0 bases and J by 4 bases. CDR3 residues: CATSDLSLASLPEPYNEQFF. CDR3 sequence (DNA): TGTGCCACCAGTGATTTGTCACTAGCGTCACTCCCCGAACCATACAATGAGCAGTTCTTC.

V usage is TRBV6-1 and J usage is TRBJ1-2; TRBD1 aligns across 10 bases. In germline, CDR1 is MNHNS, CDR2 SASEGT. The CDR3 covers 14 residues. V gave up 2 bases and J gave up 6 bases; unmatched junction bases: 3. CDR3 coding DNA: TGTGCCAGCAGTGAACCGGGACAGGGGAATGGCTACACCTTC. It encodes CASSEPGQGNGYTF.

The J gene is TRBJ2-1, the V gene TRBV29-1, with no clear D. This CDR3 contains 13 residues. With 3 bases removed from V and 7 bases from J, the gap between germline ends came to 13 bases. Germline lookup yields CDR1 SQVTM and CDR2 ANQGSEA. CDR3 sequence reads: CSVETFTGNEQFF. DNA of the CDR3: TGCAGCGTTGAGACCTTCACGGGTAATGAGCAGTTCTTC.

The gene calls are TRBV19 and TRBJ2-1; 7 bases are shared with TRBD1. The germline gives CDR1 LNHDA, CDR2 SQIVND (reference sequence). V dropped 5 bases and J dropped 2; count of bases not matched to a gene: 9. The CDR3 contains 16 residues. The CDR3 region is CASSHRGSRTYNEQFF. The CDR3 nucleotides read TGTGCCAGTAGTCACAGGGGTAGTAGGACCTACAATGAGCAGTTCTTC.

The genes are TRBV5-5 and TRBJ1-6; D might be TRBD1 (5 bases). Germline V gene lookup returns CDR1 SGHKS and CDR2 YYEKEE (reference sequence). V was clipped by 2 bases and J by 7 bases, with 10 bases between them. CDR3 length: 14 amino acids. Written as DNA, the CDR3 is TGTGCCAGCAGCTTTACGGGACTCAATTCACCCCTCCACTTT. Translation gives CASSFTGLNSPLHF. Drawing the rest from reference TRBV5-5 and TRBJ1-6, the complete variable domain is DAGVTQSPTHLIKTRGQQVTLRCSPISGHKSVSWYQQVLGQGPQFIFQYYEKEERGRGNFPDRFSARQFPNYSSELNVNALLLGDSALYLCASSFTGLNSPLHFGNGTRLTVT.

This chain joins TRBV24-1 and TRBJ1-2, with a possible D match to TRBD1 (6 bases). V lost 4 bases, J lost 4 bases, and 27 bases lay in between. Germline CDR1 is KGHDR and CDR2 is SFDVKD. This CDR3 has 19 residues. The CDR3 DNA is TGTGCCACCAGTGACGCTCCGGGACACCCCACCGGTGGTTCCTATGGCTACACCTTC. Translated, it gives CATSDAPGHPTGGSYGYTF.

This clone was seen a handful of times. The chain is built from TRBV28 and TRBJ2-7, with 8 bases identical to TRBD2. Per the germline V gene, CDR1 is MDHEN and CDR2 is SYDVKM. The CDR3 sequence is 14 residues long. Trimming at V came to 10 bases and at J to 4 bases, leaving 12 bases not matched to a gene. In DNA form, the CDR3 reads TGTGCCACCCACAGCGGGAGAGGGGGATACGAGCAGTACTTC. Translating gives CATHSGRGGYEQYF.

The chain's CDR3 is CASSLLFLEYQETQYF. The CDR3 region has the DNA TGTGCCAGCAGCTTACTGTTTTTAGAGTACCAAGAGACCCAGTACTTC. The gene calls are TRBV7-6 and TRBJ2-5; no firm D call. The CDR3 is 16 residues long. Trimming pared 2 bases from V and 0 bases from J, leaving 13 bases between. Germline values: CDR1 SGHVS, CDR2 FNYEAQ.

In this sample, this clone turned up once. This chain links TRBV28 with TRBJ1-4; 7 bases line up with TRBD1. The CDR3 runs to 14 residues. Trimming removed 6 bases from V and 4 bases from J; junction bases left unmatched: 5. The V gene's germline CDR1 is MDHEN and CDR2 SYDVKM. This CDR3 reads CASRWGTVNEKLFF. CDR3 DNA sequence: TGTGCCAGCAGATGGGGGACAGTTAATGAAAAACTGTTTTTT.

This clone turned up a few times. The chain links TRBV9 to TRBJ1-5; D may be TRBD1 (6 bases). This CDR3 comprises 14 residues. Trimming pared 2 bases from V and 4 bases from J, leaving 10 bases between. The germline V gene has CDR1 SGDLS and CDR2 YYNGEE. Written as DNA, the CDR3 is TGTGCCAGCAGCGTGGGACATTCAAATCAGCCCCAGCATTTT. The encoded protein is CASSVGHSNQPQHF.

In its sample, this clone was seen a few times. The chain joins TRBV29-1 to TRBJ2-1, with 7 bases identical to TRBD1. CDR1 is SQVTM, CDR2 ANQGSEA, per germline. The CDR3 contains 15 residues. V lost 3 bases to trimming and J lost 3 bases; unmatched junction nucleotides: 8. CDR3 DNA sequence: TGCAGCGTTGACCGGGACAGTTTTCTCTACAATGAGCAGTTCTTC. It yields the protein CSVDRDSFLYNEQFF.

The chain has TRBV6-1 and TRBJ1-1; 10 nucleotides align to TRBD1. The ends lost 2 bases at V and 5 bases at J; junction bases unmatched: 8. Germline V gives CDR1 MNHNS, CDR2 SASEGT. The CDR3 is 16 amino acids. The CDR3 here is CASSEIGTGVGTEAFF. The CDR3 nucleotides are TGTGCCAGCAGTGAAATAGGGACAGGGGTAGGAACTGAAGCTTTCTTT.

This chain uses TRBV10-1 with TRBJ1-2; the match to TRBD1 covers 11 bases. In germline, CDR1 is WNHNN, CDR2 SYGVQD (reference sequence). The CDR3 has 15 residues. The junction had 5 bases not matched to a gene; V was cut back by 2 bases and J by 6 bases. The CDR3 sequence is CASSEGTGGKDGYTF. CDR3 in DNA: TGCGCCAGCAGTGAGGGGACAGGGGGAAAGGATGGCTACACCTTC.

This sequence joins TRBV19 and TRBJ1-5; tentatively, D is TRBD1 (6 bases). The CDR3 is made up of 14 amino acids. The V gene's germline CDR1 is LNHDA and CDR2 SQIVND (reference sequence). The V and J ends lost 5 bases and 5 bases respectively, with 13 bases between them. The CDR3 loop reads CASSWGGQDQPQHF. The CDR3 coding sequence is TGTGCCAGTAGTTGGGGGGGGCAGGATCAGCCCCAGCATTTT.

The chain combines TRBV7-2 with TRBJ2-7; 9 bases agree with TRBD2. J lost 0 bases, V lost 5 bases, and 8 bases had no gene match. CDR1 and CDR2 from the germline V gene are SGHTA and FQGNSA. This CDR3 spans 16 amino acids. The CDR3 here is CASSPGGLASSYEQYF. For the CDR3, the DNA is TGTGCCAGCAGCCCTGGAGGACTAGCGAGCTCCTACGAGCAGTACTTC.